The 30 T cell receptor beta chains listed next were all sequenced from one sample in a study of T cell changes during pregnancy in multiple sclerosis. TCRdb's copy holds only in-frame clones and misses some; the assay was immunoSEQ multiplex PCR. The table includes more than 65,000 clones, approximately 94% detected once. The specimen comprised CD4+ T cells from peripheral blood mononuclear cells, sampled before pregnancy. Source of these receptors: a female donor with multiple sclerosis, enrolled in a pregnancy study.

The chain has TRBV2 and TRBJ1-2, with 7 positions matching TRBD1. With 2 bases clipped from V and 2 bases from J, the junction kept 5 bases outside the gene matches. The germline V gene encodes CDR1 SNHLY and CDR2 FYNNEI. This CDR3 spans 15 amino acids. The CDR3 sequence is CASSELQTGNYGYTF. In nucleotides, the CDR3 is TGTGCCAGCAGTGAACTCCAGACAGGGAACTATGGCTACACCTTC. Using reference TRBV2 and TRBJ1-2 for the parts outside the CDR3, the full variable domain is EPEVTQTPSHQVTQMGQEVILRCVPISNHLYFYWYRQILGQKVEFLVSFYNNEISEKSEIFDDQFSVERPDGSNFTLKIRSTKLEDSAMYFCASSELQTGNYGYTFGSGTRLTVV.

This clone turned up a few times. V is TRBV9 and J is TRBJ2-1; D not certain. Per germline, CDR1 SGDLS and CDR2 YYNGEE. The ends were cut back, 0 bases at V and 4 bases at J, with 5 bases in the middle. The CDR3 covers 13 residues. DNA for the CDR3: TGTGCCAGCAGCGTAGGCCAGTACAATGAGCAGTTCTTC. The encoded protein is CASSVGQYNEQFF.

The rearrangement links TRBV7-8 to TRBJ2-5; possible D gene TRBD2, 5 bases. Trimming left V 3 bases short and J 4 bases short, with 18 bases between. Per the germline V gene, CDR1 is SGHVS and CDR2 is FQNEAQ. This CDR3 is built from 16 residues. The CDR3 is CASSFGGSGIGETQYF. The DNA of the CDR3 is TGTGCCAGCAGCTTCGGCGGGTCGGGGATTGGAGAGACCCAGTACTTC.

The chain has TRBV7-9 and TRBJ1-2; tentatively, D is TRBD1 (6 bases). Trimming removed 4 bases from V and 0 bases from J, with 12 bases in between. The germline V gene has CDR1 SEHNR and CDR2 FQNEAQ (reference sequence). The CDR3 extends over 15 amino acids. CDR3 DNA: TGTGCCAGCAGCTCTATCAGGGGCCCTAACTATGGCTACACCTTC. It translates to CASSSIRGPNYGYTF.

The chain recombines TRBV19 with TRBJ1-5; weak D call: TRBD1 (6 bases). This CDR3 is built from 17 residues. V was clipped by 4 bases and J by 0 bases, with 16 bases between them. CDR1 is LNHDA and CDR2 is SQIVND in the germline V gene (reference sequence). In DNA, the CDR3 is TGTGCCAGTAGTAGCTCCCCTGGGGGCTATAGCAATCAGCCCCAGCATTTT. Its protein is CASSSSPGGYSNQPQHF.

The chain employs TRBV5-1 and TRBJ2-2, with TRBD1 identical over 10 bases. The CDR3 has 18 residues. V lost 2 bases to trimming and J lost 2 bases; unmatched junction nucleotides: 9. Germline CDR1 and CDR2: SGHRS and YFSETQ. The chain's CDR3 is CASSFQPTGGLNTGELFF. CDR3 DNA: TGCGCCAGCAGCTTCCAACCGACAGGGGGCTTAAACACCGGGGAGCTGTTTTTT.

The count of this clone is one. The rearrangement joins TRBV19 to TRBJ1-3; 7 nucleotides agree with TRBD1. V trimming: 6 bases; J trimming: 2 bases; junction bases outside the gene matches: 4. This CDR3 is 14 amino acids long. Germline V gene lookup returns CDR1 LNHDA and CDR2 SQIVND (reference sequence). This chain's CDR3 is CASSGTATGNTIYF. The CDR3 DNA reads TGTGCCAGTAGCGGGACAGCTACTGGAAACACCATATATTTT.

This clone has only a few counts. The chain combines TRBV19 with TRBJ1-2; tentatively, D is TRBD1 (6 bases). This CDR3 spans 13 amino acids. Germline V CDR1 and CDR2: LNHDA, SQIVND (reference sequence). The V gene lost 5 bases and the J gene lost 7 bases, with 14 bases spanning the gap. DNA of the CDR3: TGTGCCAGTAGTTCCTTAGCAGGGGCTGGCTACACCTTC. This codes for CASSSLAGAGYTF.

The V call is TRBV25-1, the J call TRBJ2-1, with a tentative D call TRBD2 (5 bases). The CDR3 runs 9 residues. V was cut by 4 bases and J by 15 bases, with 7 bases left in between. Germline lookup yields CDR1 MGHDK and CDR2 SYGVNS. CDR3 residues: CASSVSGFF. The CDR3 DNA reads as TGTGCCAGCAGTGTAAGCGGGTTCTTC.

This chain joins TRBV5-1 and TRBJ1-2; 9 positions agree with TRBD1. Trimming cost V 0 bases and J 6 bases; bases outside gene matches: 3. This CDR3 contains 14 residues. Germline CDR1 is SGHRS and CDR2 is YFSETQ. The CDR3, as DNA: TGCGCCAGCAGCTTGGGGACAGGGGCGGATGGCTACACCTTC. Translating gives CASSLGTGADGYTF.

The chain links TRBV18 to TRBJ2-2; possible D gene TRBD2, 5 bases. Trimming stripped 3 bases from V and 4 bases from J, with 9 bases between. Germline CDR1 KGHSH, CDR2 LQKENI. This CDR3 comprises 14 residues. The CDR3, as DNA: TGTGCCAGCTCACCCGGACTTACCACCGGGGAGCTGTTTTTT. Translated, it gives CASSPGLTTGELFF.

V is TRBV10-1 and J is TRBJ2-3; 11 bases match TRBD2. Germline-derived CDR1 and CDR2 are WNHNN and SYGVQD (reference sequence). The CDR3 has 18 amino acids. V shed 4 bases, J shed 1 base, and the junction held 10 bases outside the gene matches. CDR3 sequence: CASSGPGPSGGCTDTQYF. CDR3 DNA: TGCGCCAGCAGTGGGCCTGGGCCTAGCGGGGGGTGCACAGATACGCAGTATTTT.

This clone was seen a few times. J is TRBJ2-2 and V is TRBV19, with TRBD2 matching 7 bases. V lost 0 bases to trimming and J lost 6 bases; unmatched junction nucleotides: 10. Germline CDR1 reads LNHDA; CDR2 reads SQIVND (reference sequence). CDR3 length equals 17 residues. CDR3 sequence reads: CASSIDPKRGWAGELFF. DNA for the CDR3: TGTGCCAGTAGTATAGATCCCAAGCGGGGATGGGCCGGGGAGCTGTTTTTT.

With respect to this clone: The identical CDR3 is also encoded by other nucleotide sequences in the sample. The chain has TRBV25-1 and TRBJ1-2; 10 bases line up with TRBD1. From germline, CDR1 is MGHDK and CDR2 SYGVNS. The CDR3 is made up of 14 amino acids. The ends lost 3 bases at V and 3 bases at J; junction bases unmatched: 1. CDR3 sequence: CASSETGGDYGYTF. CDR3 in DNA: TGTGCCAGCAGTGAGACAGGGGGCGACTATGGCTACACCTTC.

In this sample, this clone turned up once. V usage is TRBV15 and J usage is TRBJ2-4; D possibly corresponds to TRBD2 (7 bases). Germline values: CDR1 LNHNV, CDR2 YYDKDF (reference sequence). V lost 4 bases, J lost 7 bases, and 17 bases lay in between. CDR3 length: 15 residues. The CDR3 protein is CATSTGGRGKNIQYF. DNA for the CDR3: TGTGCCACCAGCACCGGGGGGAGGGGGAAGAACATTCAGTACTTC.

The chain couples TRBV19 to TRBJ2-1; the D gene is possibly TRBD1 (6 bases). The CDR3 is 15 residues long. Germline CDR1 LNHDA, CDR2 SQIVND (reference sequence). V shed 5 bases and J shed 0 bases, with 11 bases lying between them. The CDR3 DNA is TGTGCCAGTAGTGCACAGGGAAGCTCCTACAATGAGCAGTTCTTC. Protein sequence: CASSAQGSSYNEQFF.

The CDR3 DNA sequence: TGTGCCATAGGGGCAGGTGGGATCATGAACACTGAAGCTTTCTTT. Protein sequence: CAIGAGGIMNTEAFF. This chain connects TRBV28 to TRBJ1-1; D is perhaps TRBD1 (5 bases). This CDR3 comprises 15 residues. The V end was cut by 10 bases, the J end by 0 bases, with 18 bases between. Germline V gene lookup returns CDR1 MDHEN and CDR2 SYDVKM.

The J gene is TRBJ1-3, the V gene TRBV5-1; possibly TRBD1 for D (5 bases). V was clipped by 1 base and J by 2 bases, with 13 bases between them. The CDR3 sequence is 16 residues long. In germline, CDR1 is SGHRS, CDR2 YFSETQ. The CDR3 sequence: CASSLSGGATGNTIYF. The DNA for the CDR3 is TGCGCCAGCAGCTTGTCGGGGGGAGCAACTGGAAACACCATATATTTT.

The chain employs TRBV5-1 and TRBJ2-1; D remains unclear. This CDR3 has 13 residues. Trimming pared 3 bases from V and 2 bases from J, leaving 6 bases between. Germline values: CDR1 SGHRS, CDR2 YFSETQ. In DNA form, the CDR3 reads TGCGCCAGCAGCTATACAGCCTACAATGAGCAGTTCTTC. The encoded protein is CASSYTAYNEQFF.

The chain couples TRBV2 to TRBJ2-2, with D unclear. This CDR3 region has 13 residues. Trimming took 5 bases from V and 4 from J, leaving 8 bases between them. The germline V gene encodes CDR1 SNHLY and CDR2 FYNNEI. The chain's CDR3 is CASSLLITGELFF. For the CDR3, the DNA is TGTGCCAGCAGTCTCCTTATCACCGGGGAGCTGTTTTTT.

The CDR3 nucleotides read TGTGCCAGCAGCCTGGGCTCGCTGAGCTCCTACAATGAGCAGTTCTTC. Protein product: CASSLGSLSSYNEQFF. The chain joins TRBV11-3 to TRBJ2-1, with unresolved D. The germline gives CDR1 SGHNT, CDR2 YENEEA. Trimming removed 5 bases from V and 0 bases from J, with 14 bases in between. CDR3 length: 16 amino acids.

This clone appeared a single time. This chain uses TRBV7-2 with TRBJ2-7; the match to TRBD2 covers 14 bases. Germline trimming cut 1 base from V and 2 bases from J; bases unmatched to any gene: 4. This CDR3 is built from 17 residues. CDR1 is SGHTA, CDR2 FQGNSA, per germline. Written as DNA, the CDR3 is TGTGCCAGCAGCTTAGAGACTAGCGGGAGGGCAGCCTACGAGCAGTACTTC. It translates to CASSLETSGRAAYEQYF.

A word on this clone: The junction shows a germline mismatch at one end, possibly a read error. This chain uses TRBV7-3 with TRBJ2-2, with 8 positions matching TRBD1. CDR3 length: 16 amino acids. Germline CDR1 and CDR2: SGHTA and FQGTGA. The CDR3 DNA follows: TGTGCCAGCAGCTTGGACAGGGCCAAGAACACCGGGGAGTTGTTTTTT. Translated: CASSLDRAKNTGELFF. The variable domain in full, completed from reference TRBV7-3 and TRBJ2-2, reads GAGVSQTPSNKVTEKGKYVELRCDPISGHTALYWYRQSLGQGPEFLIYFQGTGAADDSGLPNDRFFAVRPEGSVSTLKIQRTERGDSAVYLCASSLDRAKNTGELFFGEGSRLTVL.

Here the CDR3 reads CASSDDGVTDTQYF. The CDR3 nucleotides read TGTGCCAGCAGTGACGACGGGGTCACAGATACGCAGTATTTT. V is TRBV6-4 and J is TRBJ2-3; weak D call: TRBD2 (5 bases). Germline V gene sequence: CDR1 MRHNA, CDR2 SNTAGT. The length of the CDR3 is 14 residues. V lost 2 bases and J 2 bases, leaving 8 bases between the germline ends.

The chain couples TRBV7-3 to TRBJ2-3, with 8 bases fitting TRBD1. Germline V gene data show CDR1 as SGHTA and CDR2 as FQGTGA. V lost 5 bases, J lost 1 base, and 5 bases stayed unmatched. The CDR3 totals 15 residues. The DNA for the CDR3 is TGTGCCAGCAGCGACGACAGGGGAGGCACAGATACGCAGTATTTT. This codes for CASSDDRGGTDTQYF.

The rearrangement links TRBV5-1 to TRBJ2-1; tentative D call: TRBD2 (7 bases). Germline CDR1 and CDR2: SGHRS and YFSETQ. The V gene lost 3 bases and the J gene lost 4 bases, with 17 bases spanning the gap. The CDR3 contains 16 residues. In DNA form, the CDR3 reads TGCGCCAGCAGCTGGACCATTGGGGGGGCTTACAATGAGCAGTTCTTC. Translation: CASSWTIGGAYNEQFF.

The chain is built from TRBV19 and TRBJ1-1, with D uncertain. CDR3 length: 14 residues. Germline V gene data show CDR1 as LNHDA and CDR2 as SQIVND (reference sequence). V lost 3 bases, J lost 4 bases, and 12 bases lay in between. CDR3 loop: CASSMRRVGTEAFF. CDR3 nucleotides: TGTGCCAGTAGTATGCGGCGGGTTGGCACTGAAGCTTTCTTT.

The CDR3, as DNA: TGTGCCTGGAGTGTCACCCAGAGGAACACCATATATTTT. It specifies CAWSVTQRNTIYF. The V and J genes are TRBV30 and TRBJ1-3; no clear D gene. The ends were cut back, 0 bases at V and 7 bases at J, with 10 bases in the middle. Germline-derived CDR1 and CDR2 are GTSNPN and SVGIG (reference sequence). This CDR3 spans 13 amino acids.

The chain is built from TRBV27 and TRBJ1-1; D is uncertain. Trimming took off 5 bases at V and 5 bases at J, with 15 bases between the two ends. CDR1 MNHEY and CDR2 SMNVEV come from the germline V gene (reference sequence). This CDR3 has 14 amino acids. This chain's CDR3 is CASSPLSGGTEAFF. In nucleotides, the CDR3 is TGTGCCAGCAGTCCTCTTTCAGGTGGGACTGAAGCTTTCTTT.

The chain has TRBV28 and TRBJ2-3; 8 bases fit TRBD1. Germline V gives CDR1 MDHEN, CDR2 SYDVKM. V trimming: 3 bases; J trimming: 5 bases; junction bases outside the gene matches: 7. The CDR3 is made up of 15 amino acids. The CDR3 coding sequence is TGTGCCAGCAGTTTGGGGGACAGGAAATTAGATACGCAGTATTTT. This codes for CASSLGDRKLDTQYF.